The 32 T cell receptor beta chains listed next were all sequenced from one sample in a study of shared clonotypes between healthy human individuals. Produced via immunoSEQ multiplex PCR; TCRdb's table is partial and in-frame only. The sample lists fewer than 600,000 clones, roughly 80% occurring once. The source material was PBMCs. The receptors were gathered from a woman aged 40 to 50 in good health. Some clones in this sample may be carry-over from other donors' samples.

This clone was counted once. CDR3 sequence reads: CASSLAPRSSYEQYF. The CDR3 DNA reads as TGTGCCAGCAGCTTAGCCCCCCGAAGCTCCTACGAGCAGTACTTC. V is TRBV7-9 and J is TRBJ2-7, with D unresolved. The CDR3 covers 15 residues. V lost 0 bases and J 0 bases, leaving 9 bases between the germline ends. Germline V gene sequence: CDR1 SEHNR, CDR2 FQNEAQ (reference sequence).

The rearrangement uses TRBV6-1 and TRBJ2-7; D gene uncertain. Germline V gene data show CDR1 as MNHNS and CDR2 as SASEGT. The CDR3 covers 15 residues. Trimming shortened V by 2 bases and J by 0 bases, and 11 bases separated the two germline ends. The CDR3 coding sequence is TGTGCCAGCAGTGAAATAGTGAGCCGCTCCTACGAGCAGTACTTC. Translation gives CASSEIVSRSYEQYF.

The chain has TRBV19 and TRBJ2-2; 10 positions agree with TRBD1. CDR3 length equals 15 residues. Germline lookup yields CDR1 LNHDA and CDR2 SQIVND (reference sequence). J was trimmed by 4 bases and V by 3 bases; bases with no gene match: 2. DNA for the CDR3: TGTGCCAGTAGTATCCGGACAGGGGGCACCGGGGAGCTGTTTTTT. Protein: CASSIRTGGTGELFF.

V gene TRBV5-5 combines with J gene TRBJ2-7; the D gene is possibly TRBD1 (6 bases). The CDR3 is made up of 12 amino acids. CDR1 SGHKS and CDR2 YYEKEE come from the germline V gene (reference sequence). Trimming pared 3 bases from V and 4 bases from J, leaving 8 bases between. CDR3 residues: CASSWQGYEQYF. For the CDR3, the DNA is TGTGCCAGCAGCTGGCAGGGGTACGAGCAGTACTTC. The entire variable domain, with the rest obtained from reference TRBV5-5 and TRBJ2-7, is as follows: DAGVTQSPTHLIKTRGQQVTLRCSPISGHKSVSWYQQVLGQGPQFIFQYYEKEERGRGNFPDRFSARQFPNYSSELNVNALLLGDSALYLCASSWQGYEQYFGPGTRLTVT.

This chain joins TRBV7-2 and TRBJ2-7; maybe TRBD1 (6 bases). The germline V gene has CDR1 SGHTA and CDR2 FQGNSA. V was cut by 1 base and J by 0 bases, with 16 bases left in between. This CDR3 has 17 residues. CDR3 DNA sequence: TGTGCCAGCAGCTTAGGACGCCGGACAGCGGCCTCCTACGAGCAGTACTTC. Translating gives CASSLGRRTAASYEQYF.

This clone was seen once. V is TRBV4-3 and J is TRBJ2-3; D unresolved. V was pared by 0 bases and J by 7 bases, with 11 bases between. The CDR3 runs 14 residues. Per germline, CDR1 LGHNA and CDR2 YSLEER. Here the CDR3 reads CASSQESSPYTQYF. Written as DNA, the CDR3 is TGCGCCAGCAGCCAAGAATCAAGCCCCTATACGCAGTATTTT.

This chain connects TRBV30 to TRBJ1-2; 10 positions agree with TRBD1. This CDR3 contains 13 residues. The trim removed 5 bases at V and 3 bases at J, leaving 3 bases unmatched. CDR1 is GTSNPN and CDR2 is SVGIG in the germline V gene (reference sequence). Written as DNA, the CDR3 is TGTGCCTGGGACAGGGGGCGAGACTATGGCTACACCTTC. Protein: CAWDRGRDYGYTF. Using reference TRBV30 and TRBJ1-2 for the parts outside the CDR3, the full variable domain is SQTIHQWPATLVQPVGSPLSLECTVEGTSNPNLYWYRQAAGRGLQLLFYSVGIGQISSEVPQNLSASRPQDRQFILSSKKLLLSDSGFYLCAWDRGRDYGYTFGSGTRLTVV.

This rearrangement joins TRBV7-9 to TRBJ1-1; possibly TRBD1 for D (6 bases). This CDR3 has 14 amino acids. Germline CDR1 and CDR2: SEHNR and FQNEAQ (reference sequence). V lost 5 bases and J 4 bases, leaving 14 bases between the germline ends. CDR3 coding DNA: TGTGCCAGCAGCCCAGCGGGGGCAGTCACTGAAGCTTTCTTT. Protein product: CASSPAGAVTEAFF.

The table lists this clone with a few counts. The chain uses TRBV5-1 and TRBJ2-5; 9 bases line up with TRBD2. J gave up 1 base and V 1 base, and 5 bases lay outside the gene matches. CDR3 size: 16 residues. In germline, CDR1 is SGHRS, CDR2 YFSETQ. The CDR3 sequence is CASSLLSGLAQETQYF. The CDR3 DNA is TGCGCCAGCAGCTTGTTATCGGGACTAGCCCAAGAGACCCAGTACTTC.

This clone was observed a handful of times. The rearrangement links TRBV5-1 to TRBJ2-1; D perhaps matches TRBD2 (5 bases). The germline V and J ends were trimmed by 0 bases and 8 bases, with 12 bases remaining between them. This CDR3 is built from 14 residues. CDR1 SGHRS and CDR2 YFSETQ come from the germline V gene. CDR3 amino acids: CASSLGETGHEQFF. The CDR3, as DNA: TGCGCCAGCAGCTTGGGGGAGACTGGGCATGAGCAGTTCTTC.

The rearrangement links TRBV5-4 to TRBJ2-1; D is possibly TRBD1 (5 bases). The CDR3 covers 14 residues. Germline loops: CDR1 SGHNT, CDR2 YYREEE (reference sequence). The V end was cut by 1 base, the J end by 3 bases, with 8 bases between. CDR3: CASSLRGNYNEQFF. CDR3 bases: TGTGCCAGCAGCTTGAGGGGAAACTACAATGAGCAGTTCTTC. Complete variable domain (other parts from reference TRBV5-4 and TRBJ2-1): ETGVTQSPTHLIKTRGQQVTLRCSSQSGHNTVSWYQQALGQGPQFIFQYYREEENGRGNFPPRFSGLQFPNYSSELNVNALELDDSALYLCASSLRGNYNEQFFGPGTRLTVL.

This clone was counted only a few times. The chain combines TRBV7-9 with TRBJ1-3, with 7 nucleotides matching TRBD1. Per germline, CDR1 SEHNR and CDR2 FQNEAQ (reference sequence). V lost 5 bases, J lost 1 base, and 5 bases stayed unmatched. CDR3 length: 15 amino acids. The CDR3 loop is CASSRQGLSGNTIYF. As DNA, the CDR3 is TGTGCCAGCAGCCGACAGGGCCTATCTGGAAACACCATATATTTT.

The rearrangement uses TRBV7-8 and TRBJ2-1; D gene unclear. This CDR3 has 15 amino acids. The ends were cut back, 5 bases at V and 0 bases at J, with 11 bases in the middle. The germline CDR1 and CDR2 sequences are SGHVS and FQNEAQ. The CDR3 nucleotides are TGTGCCAGCAGCGCACGACATAACTCCTACAATGAGCAGTTCTTC. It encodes CASSARHNSYNEQFF.

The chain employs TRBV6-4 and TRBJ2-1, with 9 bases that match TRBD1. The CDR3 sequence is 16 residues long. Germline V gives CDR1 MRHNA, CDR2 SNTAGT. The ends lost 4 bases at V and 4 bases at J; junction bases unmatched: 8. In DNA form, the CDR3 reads TGTGCCAGCAGTGCCTATCCGGGACAGGGTTACAATGAGCAGTTCTTC. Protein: CASSAYPGQGYNEQFF.

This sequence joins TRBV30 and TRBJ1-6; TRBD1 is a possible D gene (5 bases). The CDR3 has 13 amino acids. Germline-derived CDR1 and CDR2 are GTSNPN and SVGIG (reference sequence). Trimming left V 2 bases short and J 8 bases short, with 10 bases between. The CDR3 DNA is TGTGCCTGGAGTCGGGACCGAGATTCACCCCTCCACTTT. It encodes CAWSRDRDSPLHF.

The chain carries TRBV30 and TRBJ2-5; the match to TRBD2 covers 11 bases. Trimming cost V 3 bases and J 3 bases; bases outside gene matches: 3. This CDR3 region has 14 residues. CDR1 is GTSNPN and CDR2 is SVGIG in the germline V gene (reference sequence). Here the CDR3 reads CAWRPGLAEETQYF. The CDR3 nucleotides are TGTGCCTGGAGGCCGGGACTAGCGGAAGAGACCCAGTACTTC.

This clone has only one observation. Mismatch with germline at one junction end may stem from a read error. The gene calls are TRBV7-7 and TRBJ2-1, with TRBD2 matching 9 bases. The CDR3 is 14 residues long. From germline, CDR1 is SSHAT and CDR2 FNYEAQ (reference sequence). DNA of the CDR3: TGTGCTAGCAGCCCCACTAGCGGGTACAATGAGCAGTTCTTC. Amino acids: CASSPTSGYNEQFF.

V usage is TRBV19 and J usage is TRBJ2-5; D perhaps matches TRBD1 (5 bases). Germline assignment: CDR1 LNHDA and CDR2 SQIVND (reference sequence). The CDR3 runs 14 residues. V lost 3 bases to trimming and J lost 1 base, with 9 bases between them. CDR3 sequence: CASSMDRGQETQYF. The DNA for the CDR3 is TGTGCCAGTAGTATGGATAGGGGCCAAGAGACCCAGTACTTC.

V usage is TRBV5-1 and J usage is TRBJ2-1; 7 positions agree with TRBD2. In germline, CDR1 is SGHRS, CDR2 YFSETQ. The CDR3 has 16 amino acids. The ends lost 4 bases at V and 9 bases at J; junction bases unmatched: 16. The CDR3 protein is CASSPSGVGSGGEQFF. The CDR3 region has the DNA TGCGCCAGCAGCCCGAGCGGGGTGGGGTCAGGTGGTGAGCAGTTCTTC.

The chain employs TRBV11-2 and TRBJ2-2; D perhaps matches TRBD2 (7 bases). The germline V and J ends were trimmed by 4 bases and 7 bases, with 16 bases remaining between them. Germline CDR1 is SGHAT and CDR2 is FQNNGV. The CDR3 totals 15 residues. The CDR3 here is CASSSLGEGVGELFF. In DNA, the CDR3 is TGTGCCAGCAGCTCCCTAGGGGAGGGGGTCGGGGAGCTGTTTTTT.

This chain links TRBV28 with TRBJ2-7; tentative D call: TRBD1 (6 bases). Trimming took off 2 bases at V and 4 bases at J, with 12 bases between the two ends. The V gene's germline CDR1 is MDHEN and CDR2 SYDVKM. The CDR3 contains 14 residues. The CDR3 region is CASSLGQIQYEQYF. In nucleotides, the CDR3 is TGTGCCAGCAGTTTAGGACAGATTCAATACGAGCAGTACTTC. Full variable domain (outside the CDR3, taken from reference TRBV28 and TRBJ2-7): DVKVTQSSRYLVKRTGEKVFLECVQDMDHENMFWYRQDPGLGLRLIYFSYDVKMKEKGDIPEGYSVSREKKERFSLILESASTNQTSMYLCASSLGQIQYEQYFGPGTRLTVT.

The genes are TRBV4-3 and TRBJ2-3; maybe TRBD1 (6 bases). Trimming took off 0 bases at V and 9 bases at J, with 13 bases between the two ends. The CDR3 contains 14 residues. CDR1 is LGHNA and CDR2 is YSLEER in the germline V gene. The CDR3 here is CASSQDKTGQTQYF. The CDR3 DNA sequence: TGCGCCAGCAGCCAAGACAAGACAGGCCAGACGCAGTATTTT.

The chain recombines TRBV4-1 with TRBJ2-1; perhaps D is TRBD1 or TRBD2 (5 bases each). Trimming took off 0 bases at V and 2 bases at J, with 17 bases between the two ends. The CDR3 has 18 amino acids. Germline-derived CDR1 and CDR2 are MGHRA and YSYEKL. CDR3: CASSQEAVRVGTYNEQFF. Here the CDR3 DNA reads TGCGCCAGCAGCCAAGAAGCGGTCAGGGTAGGGACCTACAATGAGCAGTTCTTC.

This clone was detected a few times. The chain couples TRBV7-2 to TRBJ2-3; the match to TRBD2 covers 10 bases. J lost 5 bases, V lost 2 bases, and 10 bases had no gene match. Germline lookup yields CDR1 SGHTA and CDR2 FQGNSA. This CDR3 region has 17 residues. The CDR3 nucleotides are TGTGCCAGCAGCTTAAGCTCTAGCGGGAGACGTAAAGATACGCAGTATTTT. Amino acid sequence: CASSLSSSGRRKDTQYF.

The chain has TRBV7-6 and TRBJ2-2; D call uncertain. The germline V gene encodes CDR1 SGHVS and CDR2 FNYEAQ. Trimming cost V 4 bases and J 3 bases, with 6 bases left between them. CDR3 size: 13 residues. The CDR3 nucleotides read TGTGCCAGCAGCTCCAGACACACCGGGGAGCTGTTTTTT. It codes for CASSSRHTGELFF.

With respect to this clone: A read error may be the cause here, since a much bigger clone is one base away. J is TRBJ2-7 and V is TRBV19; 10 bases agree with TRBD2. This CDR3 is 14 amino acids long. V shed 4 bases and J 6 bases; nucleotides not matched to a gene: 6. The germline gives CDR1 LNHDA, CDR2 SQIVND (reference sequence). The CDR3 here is CASSTPGLAPEQYF. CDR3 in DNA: TGTGCCAGTAGTACGCCGGGACTAGCGCCCGAGCAGTACTTC.

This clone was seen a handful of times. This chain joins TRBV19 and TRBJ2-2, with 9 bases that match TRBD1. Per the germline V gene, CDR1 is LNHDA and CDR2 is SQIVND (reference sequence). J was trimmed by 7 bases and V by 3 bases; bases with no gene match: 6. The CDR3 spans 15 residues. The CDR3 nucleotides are TGTGCCAGTAGTATCCGGGGACAGGGCATCGGGGAGCTGTTTTTT. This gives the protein CASSIRGQGIGELFF.

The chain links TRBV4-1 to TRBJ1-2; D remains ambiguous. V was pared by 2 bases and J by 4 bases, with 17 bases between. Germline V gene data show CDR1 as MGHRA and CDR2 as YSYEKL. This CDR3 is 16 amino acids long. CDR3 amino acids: CASSQSAVWDVYGYTF. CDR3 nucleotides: TGCGCCAGCAGCCAATCCGCGGTTTGGGATGTCTATGGCTACACCTTC.

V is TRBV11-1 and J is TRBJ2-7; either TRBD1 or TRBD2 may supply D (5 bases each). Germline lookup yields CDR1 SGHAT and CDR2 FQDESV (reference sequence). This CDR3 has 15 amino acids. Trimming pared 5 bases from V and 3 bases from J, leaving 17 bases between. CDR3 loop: CASSPLAGTRYEQYF. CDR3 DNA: TGTGCCAGCAGCCCATTGGCCGGGACCCGCTACGAGCAGTACTTC.

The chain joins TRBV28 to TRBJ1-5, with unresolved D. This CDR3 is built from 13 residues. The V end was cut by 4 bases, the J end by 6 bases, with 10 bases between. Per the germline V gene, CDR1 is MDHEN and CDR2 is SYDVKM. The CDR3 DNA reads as TGTGCCAGCAGTTCCCTTATGGGTCAGCCCCAGCATTTT. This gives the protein CASSSLMGQPQHF.

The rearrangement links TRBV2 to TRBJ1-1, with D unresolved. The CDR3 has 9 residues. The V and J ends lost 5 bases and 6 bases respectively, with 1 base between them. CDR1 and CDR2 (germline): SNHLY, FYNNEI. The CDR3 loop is CASSSEAFF. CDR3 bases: TGTGCCAGCAGTTCTGAAGCTTTCTTT.

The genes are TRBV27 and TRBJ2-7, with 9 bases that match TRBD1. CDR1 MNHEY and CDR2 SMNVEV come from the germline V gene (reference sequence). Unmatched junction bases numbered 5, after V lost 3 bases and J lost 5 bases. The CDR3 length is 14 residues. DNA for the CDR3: TGTGCCAGCAGTTTTTACAGGGGGCTGGACGAGCAGTACTTC. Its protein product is CASSFYRGLDEQYF.